The 26 T cell receptor beta chains in this list originate from one sample, sequenced in a study of PD-1 blockade in classical Hodgkin lymphoma. Brentuximab vedotin exposure varied among the patients, all of whom had relapsed after autologous stem cell transplantation. Negative selection with magnets was how CD8+ T cells were isolated from the thawed PBMCs. Here immunoSEQ multiplex PCR was the method, and the copy in TCRdb shows in-frame clones only, minus some. The table shows approximately 11,000 clones, with 80% to 85% occurring only once. The source material was CD8+ T cells from blood, sampled at baseline. The receptor source for this set is a human donor with classical Hodgkin lymphoma.

V is TRBV7-7 and J is TRBJ2-1, with TRBD1 as a possible D gene (5 bases). The CDR3 is 13 amino acids. CDR1 SSHAT and CDR2 FNYEAQ come from the germline V gene (reference sequence). Trimming took 2 bases from V and 10 from J, leaving 12 bases between them. CDR3 DNA: TGTGCCAGCAGCTTAACGGTGGGGCGGGAGCAGTTCTTC. Protein product: CASSLTVGREQFF.

The rearrangement links TRBV4-2 to TRBJ2-3; D remains unclear. This CDR3 has 15 amino acids. Germline V gene data show CDR1 as LGHNA and CDR2 as YNFKEQ. V gave up 0 bases and J gave up 3 bases, with 10 bases separating them. Written as DNA, the CDR3 is TGTGCCAGCAGCCAAGATGAGGCGGAGACAGATACGCAGTATTTT. Protein sequence: CASSQDEAETDTQYF.

This clone turned up a few times. The V gene is TRBV28, the J gene TRBJ1-5; TRBD1 matches 7 bases. Germline CDR1 is MDHEN and CDR2 is SYDVKM. This CDR3 has 16 residues. Losses at the gene ends were 6 bases for V and 2 bases for J; bases not matched to a gene: 10. CDR3 loop: CASSPLYGQGNQPQHF. The DNA for the CDR3 is TGTGCCAGCAGCCCGCTTTATGGACAGGGCAATCAGCCCCAGCATTTT.

This chain connects TRBV19 to TRBJ1-1; 8 nucleotides match TRBD1. The germline V gene encodes CDR1 LNHDA and CDR2 SQIVND (reference sequence). CDR3 length: 16 residues. J lost 5 bases, V lost 6 bases, and 14 bases had no gene match. The CDR3 DNA reads as TGTGCCAGTAGGGACAGGGATTCGGGTTTAAAGACTGAAGCTTTCTTT. Amino acid sequence: CASRDRDSGLKTEAFF.

The chain carries TRBV6-6 and TRBJ2-7; D perhaps matches TRBD1 (6 bases). The germline V gene encodes CDR1 MNHNY and CDR2 SVGAGI (reference sequence). Trimming took 0 bases from V and 2 from J, leaving 11 bases between them. The CDR3 extends over 15 amino acids. CDR3 sequence reads: CASSYSGGGTYEQYF. The CDR3 nucleotides read TGTGCCAGCAGTTACTCAGGGGGTGGAACCTACGAGCAGTACTTC.

The V gene is TRBV7-9, the J gene TRBJ1-1, with TRBD1 identical over 7 bases. V trimming: 6 bases; J trimming: 5 bases; junction bases outside the gene matches: 9. Germline CDR1 SEHNR, CDR2 FQNEAQ (reference sequence). The CDR3 has 14 residues. The CDR3 loop reads CASRDRSLGTEAFF. DNA for the CDR3: TGTGCCAGCAGGGACAGGAGCCTAGGGACTGAAGCTTTCTTT.

A single count supports this clone. V is TRBV5-4 and J is TRBJ2-7; D unresolved. CDR3 length equals 15 residues. The germline gives CDR1 SGHNT, CDR2 YYREEE (reference sequence). V lost 5 bases and J 2 bases, leaving 17 bases between the germline ends. CDR3 protein: CASSSPGYLPYEQYF. In DNA form, the CDR3 reads TGTGCCAGCAGTTCCCCCGGCTACTTACCCTACGAGCAGTACTTC.

The J gene is TRBJ2-2, the V gene TRBV27; no clear D gene. Germline lookup yields CDR1 MNHEY and CDR2 SMNVEV (reference sequence). Trimming shortened V by 1 base and J by 0 bases, and 3 bases separated the two germline ends. The CDR3 has 14 amino acids. The CDR3 loop reads CASSLFANTGELFF. DNA of the CDR3: TGTGCCAGCAGTTTATTTGCGAACACCGGGGAGCTGTTTTTT.

J is TRBJ2-7 and V is TRBV2, with D perhaps matching TRBD2 (6 bases). The CDR3 has 14 residues. Trimming removed 8 bases at V and 4 bases at J, with 18 bases between. Germline V CDR1 and CDR2: SNHLY, FYNNEI. The CDR3 sequence: CASLDLTSLYEQYF. The CDR3 region has the DNA TGTGCCAGCCTGGATTTGACTAGTCTGTACGAGCAGTACTTC.

This clone is a singleton in its sample. The rearrangement links TRBV5-6 to TRBJ2-7, with D hard to call. Looked up from germline, CDR1 is SGHDT and CDR2 is YYEEEE. The V and J ends lost 0 bases and 2 bases respectively, with 3 bases between them. This CDR3 has 12 residues. The CDR3 protein is CASSLGTYEQYF. The CDR3 nucleotides read TGTGCCAGCAGCTTGGGGACCTACGAGCAGTACTTC.

In this sample, this clone turned up a few times. The chain uses TRBV6-1 and TRBJ1-1; D not certain. The length of the CDR3 is 13 residues. Germline lookup yields CDR1 MNHNS and CDR2 SASEGT. V was cut by 3 bases and J by 1 base, with 6 bases left in between. The CDR3: CASSDLGNTEAFF. CDR3 DNA sequence: TGTGCCAGCAGTGACCTGGGGAACACTGAAGCTTTCTTT.

V gene TRBV2 combines with J gene TRBJ2-7; D unclear. The CDR3 extends over 15 amino acids. CDR1 is SNHLY, CDR2 FYNNEI, per germline. Trimming shortened V by 5 bases and J by 6 bases, and 20 bases separated the two germline ends. CDR3 region: CASSYDGDSLREQYF. The CDR3 DNA reads as TGTGCCAGCAGTTACGATGGTGATTCCCTCCGCGAGCAGTACTTC.

A few counts support this clone. This rearrangement joins TRBV6-1 to TRBJ1-1, with D tentatively TRBD1 (5 bases). The V end was cut by 3 bases, the J end by 12 bases, with 26 bases between. Germline CDR1 and CDR2: MNHNS and SASEGT. The CDR3 is 16 residues long. The CDR3: CASSESTRAPGKSSFF. For the CDR3, the DNA is TGTGCCAGCAGTGAGTCGACCAGGGCACCGGGGAAGTCGTCTTTCTTT.

A single count supports this clone. The chain uses TRBV5-1 and TRBJ1-2; 7 bases align to TRBD1. The junction had 12 bases not matched to a gene; V was cut back by 3 bases and J by 7 bases. CDR3 length equals 15 residues. Germline assignment: CDR1 SGHRS and CDR2 YFSETQ. CDR3: CASSSDKTGSPGYTF. CDR3 coding DNA: TGCGCCAGCAGCTCGGACAAGACAGGGTCCCCTGGCTACACCTTC.

The gene calls are TRBV11-2 and TRBJ2-7, with 8 bases fitting TRBD1. The J segment lost 0 bases and the V segment lost 1 base, leaving 8 bases of the junction unmatched. Looked up from germline, CDR1 is SGHAT and CDR2 is FQNNGV. There are 17 residues in the CDR3. CDR3 bases: TGTGCCAGCAGCTTAGCTACAGGGGGGACCCTCTCCTACGAGCAGTACTTC. The encoded protein is CASSLATGGTLSYEQYF.

V gene TRBV2 combines with J gene TRBJ2-5; no reliable D call. Trimming left V 8 bases short and J 5 bases short, with 6 bases between. Germline V lookup: CDR1 SNHLY, CDR2 FYNNEI. This CDR3 has 10 residues. The CDR3 reads CASSTETQYF. In DNA form, the CDR3 reads TGTGCCAGCTCAACGGAGACCCAGTACTTC.

The rearrangement uses TRBV28 and TRBJ2-5; no reliable D call. The CDR3 is made up of 13 amino acids. CDR1 and CDR2 from the germline V gene are MDHEN and SYDVKM. V was clipped by 2 bases and J by 6 bases, with 10 bases between them. CDR3 protein: CASSLPEGQTQYF. The CDR3 DNA sequence: TGTGCCAGCAGTTTACCCGAAGGTCAGACCCAGTACTTC.

This chain joins TRBV9 and TRBJ2-3; possible D gene TRBD2, 6 bases. Trimming stripped 0 bases from V and 0 bases from J, with 8 bases between. The length of the CDR3 is 15 residues. Germline CDR1 and CDR2: SGDLS and YYNGEE. This CDR3 is CASSVGAGSTDTQYF. The CDR3 nucleotides read TGTGCCAGCAGCGTAGGGGCGGGAAGCACAGATACGCAGTATTTT.

The chain has TRBV14 and TRBJ1-4, with no clear D. CDR1 and CDR2 from the germline V gene are SGHDN and FVKESK. The CDR3 is 14 residues long. V was trimmed by 4 bases and J by 8 bases, leaving 14 bases between them. The CDR3 region is CASSPALGGEKLFF. Here the CDR3 DNA reads TGTGCCAGCAGCCCGGCCCTGGGAGGAGAAAAACTGTTTTTT.

The gene calls are TRBV30 and TRBJ2-1, with no clear D. V was shortened by 4 bases and J by 7 bases, with 11 bases between the two germline ends. The CDR3 consists of 12 residues. Germline values: CDR1 GTSNPN, CDR2 SVGIG (reference sequence). The CDR3 reads CAWMGLGNEQFF. The CDR3 coding sequence is TGTGCCTGGATGGGGTTGGGGAATGAGCAGTTCTTC.

V gene TRBV16 combines with J gene TRBJ2-2; D uncertain. From germline, CDR1 is KGHSY and CDR2 FQNENV. Deletions cut 5 bases from V and 6 bases from J, with 10 bases between. The CDR3 covers 13 residues. Written as DNA, the CDR3 is TGTGCCAGCAGCATTAAGATCCCCGGGGAGCTGTTTTTT. Its protein is CASSIKIPGELFF.

This clone was counted between two and nine times. The chain joins TRBV6-4 to TRBJ2-1; D not certain. V lost 2 bases and J 1 base, leaving 12 bases between the germline ends. Germline-derived CDR1 and CDR2 are MRHNA and SNTAGT. The CDR3 has 16 residues. The CDR3 coding sequence is TGTGCCAGCAGTGACACAGCCAGTAGATCCTACAATGAGCAGTTCTTC. Protein: CASSDTASRSYNEQFF.

This clone was counted between two and nine times. One end of the junction varies from germline; a read error may be responsible. The chain joins TRBV4-2 to TRBJ1-1; the D is unclear. The CDR3 is 15 amino acids. Germline lookup yields CDR1 LGHNA and CDR2 YNFKEQ. The CDR3 region has the DNA TGTGCCAGCAGCTTGGCCCGTGGAGGGAACCCTGAAGCTTTCTTT. This encodes CASSLARGGNPEAFF.

This chain links TRBV5-6 with TRBJ1-5; D unclear. The CDR3 totals 16 residues. From germline, CDR1 is SGHDT and CDR2 YYEEEE. The V end lost 1 base, the J end lost 3 bases, and 14 bases lay between the germline ends. The CDR3 loop is CASSLSLMDYNQPQHF. In DNA form, the CDR3 reads TGTGCCAGCAGCTTGTCCCTAATGGATTACAATCAGCCCCAGCATTTT.

This rearrangement joins TRBV12-1 to TRBJ1-4. TRBV12-1 is a known pseudogene. The CDR3 extends over 17 amino acids. CDR3 in amino acids: CASSFAWTGSGSEKLFF. The CDR3 coding sequence is TGTGCCAGCAGCTTTGCATGGACGGGGTCGGGAAGTGAAAAACTGTTTTTT.

The CDR3 DNA reads TGTGCCAGCAGTCCGCGGGAGGGCGGGCCAGATACGCAGTATTTT. Translation gives CASSPREGGPDTQYF. The genes are TRBV5-4 and TRBJ2-3; 9 bases agree with TRBD2. There are 15 residues in the CDR3. Unmatched junction bases numbered 8, after V lost 5 bases and J lost 4 bases. Germline CDR1 and CDR2: SGHNT and YYREEE (reference sequence).